This T cell receptor beta chain is drawn from a study of blood T cell repertoires in COVID-19 (dated by TCRdb to between 2020 and 2021). With respect to the entire study: Collaborator samples came from the United States, Italy and Spain and covered acute and convalescent phases of COVID-19. Samples were obtained from the ongoing ImmuneRACE study (first 160 participants) and from some 1,300 subjects provided by 6 global collaborators. The repertoires were released in a freely available public database intended as a resource for research on the immune response to SARS-CoV-2. Where available, HLA class I and class II types were obtained from metadata supplied by the sample provider rather than from assay-based typing. A de-identified subject ID, COVID-19 status, age in years and sex were almost always included in the sample metadata. The material from the prospective study consisted of cDNA or gDNA derived from T cells, B-cell-depleted T cells, or PBMCs. The dataset comprised deeply sampled blood TCRbeta repertoires from subjects exposed to, actively infected with, or recovered from COVID-19.

The immunoSEQ Assay, a bias-controlled multiplex PCR, was used to amplify TCRbeta CDR3 regions from genomic DNA. On the study's bioinformatics: The number of nucleated cells in each sample was estimated by amplification of reference gene primers within the assay. To quantify the absolute abundance of each unique TCRbeta CDR3 rearrangement, sequence reads were collapsed and filtered. For each sample, productive Simpson clonality was calculated as the square root of Simpson's diversity index over productive rearrangements. Entries here come from immuneACCESS through TCRdb and include only in-frame sequences with V and J called. Some clones fail to appear in such tables; in the studies checked, an unresolved V gene covers under half of the shortfall, and the cause of the remainder is unknown. The D gene and trimming were derived from the DNA, and the V and J assignments and clone size from that table. For this sample there are about 670,000 clones; about 90% appear just once. Over 0.2% of the sample goes to the ten largest clones.

Concerning this clone: The antigen it recognizes is unknown. Base quality data are lacking; no much larger clone is found one base away.

General study outcomes and caveats: How much clinical and demographic metadata was included differed by source and by participant, and the metadata was provided uncurated.

Each collaborating institution followed its own protocols to collect whole blood in K2EDTA tubes. Collaborator samples were shipped for TCRbeta analysis as frozen whole blood, isolated PBMCs, or DNA extracted from either sample type. According to the germline V gene (reference sequence), CDR1 reads GTSNPN and CDR2 reads SVGIG. The CDR3, from cysteine to phenylalanine, totals 12 residues. Here the CDR3 DNA is all that survives: 36 bases in frame from base 1. Deletion took 0 bases off V and 11 bases off J, with a span of 13 bases between the germline ends. The receptor was derived from a young woman with acute or convalescent COVID-19. The chain links TRBV30 with TRBJ2-5, with a tentative D gene TRBD1 over 5 matching bases. What was sequenced was peripheral blood. The CDR3 protein is CAWSVQAGSQYF. The nucleotide sequence reads TGTGCCTGGAGTGTACAGGCCGGTTCTCAGTACTTC.